This TCR beta chain was documented in a study of early T cells in non-severe SARS-CoV-2 infection. Study as a whole: Unpaired chains resulted from sequencing bulk RNA of unsorted whole blood.

Researchers attached unique molecular identifiers to individual cDNA molecules. TCRdb reprocessed the 5' RACE reads with MiXCR, giving one entry per CDR3 protein. This table has about 55,000 distinct CDR3 sequences, more than 12% appearing once. About this clonotype itself: What it binds is not known.

V was pared by 8 bases and J by 5 bases, with 12 bases between. This CDR3 spans 13 amino acids. CDR1 is MDHEN, CDR2 SYDVKM, per germline. Study-level findings and limits: A preference for anti-spike CD8 responses marked VDJdb matching, which missed private and CD4 specificities.

This receptor was identified in an adult who was a healthcare worker with PCR-confirmed SARS-CoV-2 infection or an uninfected control (not recorded which). The sequences come from whole blood, collected at baseline. The chain joins TRBV28 to TRBJ1-4; D is unresolved. As DNA, the CDR3 is TGTGCCAGCGGCCAGTCTATCAATGAAAAACTGTTTTTT. Translating it yields CASGQSINEKLFF.